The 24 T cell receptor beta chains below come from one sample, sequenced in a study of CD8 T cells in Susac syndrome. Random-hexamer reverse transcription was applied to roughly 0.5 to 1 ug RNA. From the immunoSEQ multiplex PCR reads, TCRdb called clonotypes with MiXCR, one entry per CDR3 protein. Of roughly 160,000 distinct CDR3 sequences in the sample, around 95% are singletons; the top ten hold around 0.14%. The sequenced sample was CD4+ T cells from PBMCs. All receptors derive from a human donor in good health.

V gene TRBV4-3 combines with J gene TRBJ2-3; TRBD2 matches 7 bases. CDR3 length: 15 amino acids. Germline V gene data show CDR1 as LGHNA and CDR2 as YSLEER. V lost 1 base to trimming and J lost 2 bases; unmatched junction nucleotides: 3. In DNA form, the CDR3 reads TGCGCCAGCAGCCAAGGCGGGGGACCCACAGATACGCAGTATTTT. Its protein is CASSQGGGPTDTQYF.

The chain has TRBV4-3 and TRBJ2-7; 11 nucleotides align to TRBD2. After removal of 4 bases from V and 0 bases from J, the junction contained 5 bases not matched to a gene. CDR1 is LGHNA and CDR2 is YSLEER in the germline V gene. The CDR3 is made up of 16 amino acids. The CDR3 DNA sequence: TGCGCCAGCAGCCGTTCCGGGACTAGCGGCTCCTACGAGCAGTACTTC. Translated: CASSRSGTSGSYEQYF.

The CDR3 protein is CASSPWDSSYEQYF. CDR3 sequence (DNA): TGTGCCAGCAGCCCCTGGGACTCTTCCTACGAGCAGTACTTC. This sequence joins TRBV25-1 and TRBJ2-7, with TRBD2 as a possible D gene (6 bases). This CDR3 region has 14 residues. The V gene lost 6 bases and the J gene lost 1 base, with 13 bases spanning the gap. The germline V gene has CDR1 MGHDK and CDR2 SYGVNS.

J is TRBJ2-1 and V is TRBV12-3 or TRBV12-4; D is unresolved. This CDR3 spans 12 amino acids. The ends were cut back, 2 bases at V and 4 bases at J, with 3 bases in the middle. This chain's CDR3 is CASSLLYNEQFF. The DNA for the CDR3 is TGTGCCAGCAGTTTATTGTACAATGAGCAGTTCTTC.

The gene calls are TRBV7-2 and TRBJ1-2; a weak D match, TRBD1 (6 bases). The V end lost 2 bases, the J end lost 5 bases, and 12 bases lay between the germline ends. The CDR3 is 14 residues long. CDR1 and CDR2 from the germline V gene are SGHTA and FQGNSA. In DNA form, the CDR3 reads TGTGCCAGCAGCTTAACCAGGGGCCCATATGGCTACACCTTC. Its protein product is CASSLTRGPYGYTF.

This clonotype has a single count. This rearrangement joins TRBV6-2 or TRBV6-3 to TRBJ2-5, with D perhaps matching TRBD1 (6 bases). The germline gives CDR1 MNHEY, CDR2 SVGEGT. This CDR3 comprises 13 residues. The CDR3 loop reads CALRRDTEETQYF. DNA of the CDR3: TGTGCGCTCCGTCGGGACACCGAAGAGACCCAGTACTTC.

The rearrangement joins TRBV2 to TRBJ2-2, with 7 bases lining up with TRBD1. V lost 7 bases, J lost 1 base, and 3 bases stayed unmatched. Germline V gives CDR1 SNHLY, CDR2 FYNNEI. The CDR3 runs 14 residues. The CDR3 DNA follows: TGTGCCAGCAACAACAGGGGGAACACCGGGGAGCTGTTTTTT. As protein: CASNNRGNTGELFF.

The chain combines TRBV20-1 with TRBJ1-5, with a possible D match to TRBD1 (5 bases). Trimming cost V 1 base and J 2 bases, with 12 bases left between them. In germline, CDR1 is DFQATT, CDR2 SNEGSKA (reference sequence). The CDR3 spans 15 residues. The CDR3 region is CSARASGVGNQPQHF. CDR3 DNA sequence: TGCAGTGCTAGAGCATCGGGGGTAGGCAATCAGCCCCAGCATTTT.

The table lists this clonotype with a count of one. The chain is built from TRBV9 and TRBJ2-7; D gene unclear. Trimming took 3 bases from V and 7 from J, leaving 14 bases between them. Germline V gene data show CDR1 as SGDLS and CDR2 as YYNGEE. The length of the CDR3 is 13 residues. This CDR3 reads CASSADPTWEQYF. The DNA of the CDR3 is TGTGCCAGCAGCGCAGACCCTACTTGGGAGCAGTACTTC.

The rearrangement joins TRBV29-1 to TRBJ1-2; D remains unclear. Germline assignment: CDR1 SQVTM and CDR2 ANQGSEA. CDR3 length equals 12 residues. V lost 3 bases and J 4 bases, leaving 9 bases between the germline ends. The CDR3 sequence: CSVDSVGYGYTF. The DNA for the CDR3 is TGCAGCGTTGATTCCGTCGGCTATGGCTACACCTTC.

For the CDR3, the DNA is TGTGCCACCAGCAGAGACTTCCTCAATCAGCCCCAGCATTTT. This gives the protein CATSRDFLNQPQHF. V usage is TRBV15 and J usage is TRBJ1-5; D uncertain. The germline V gene has CDR1 LNHNV and CDR2 YYDKDF (reference sequence). This CDR3 has 14 amino acids. With 0 bases removed from V and 3 bases from J, the gap between germline ends came to 6 bases.

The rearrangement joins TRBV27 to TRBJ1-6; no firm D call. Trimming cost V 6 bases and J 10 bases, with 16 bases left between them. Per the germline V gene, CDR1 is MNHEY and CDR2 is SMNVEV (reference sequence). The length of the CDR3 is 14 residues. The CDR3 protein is CASSPRASGSPLHF. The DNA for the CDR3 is TGTGCCAGCAGCCCGAGGGCCTCGGGATCACCCCTCCACTTT.

In DNA form, the CDR3 reads TGTGCCAGCAGCCTCGGATTGTACACTGAAGCTTTCTTT. This codes for CASSLGLYTEAFF. This rearrangement joins TRBV7-9 to TRBJ1-1; D unresolved. The germline gives CDR1 SEHNR, CDR2 FQNEAQ (reference sequence). CDR3 size: 13 residues. Trimming took 5 bases from V and 3 from J, leaving 10 bases between them.

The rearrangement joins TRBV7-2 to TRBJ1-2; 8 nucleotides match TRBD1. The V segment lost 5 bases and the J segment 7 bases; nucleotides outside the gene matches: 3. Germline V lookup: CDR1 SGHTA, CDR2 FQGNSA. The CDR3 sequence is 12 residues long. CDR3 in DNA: TGTGCCAGCAGCATTGACAGGGGTGGCTACACCTTC. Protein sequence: CASSIDRGGYTF.

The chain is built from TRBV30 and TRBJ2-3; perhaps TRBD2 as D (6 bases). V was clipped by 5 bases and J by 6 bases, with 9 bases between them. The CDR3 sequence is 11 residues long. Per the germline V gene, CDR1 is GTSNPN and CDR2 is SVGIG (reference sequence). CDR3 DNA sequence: TGTGCCTGGGGAGGGCCCGATACGCAGTATTTT. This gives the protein CAWGGPDTQYF.

The CDR3 is CASSQVAGPYEQYF. The CDR3, as DNA: TGCGCCAGCAGCCAAGTGGCAGGGCCCTACGAGCAGTACTTC. The chain employs TRBV4-3 and TRBJ2-7; D is possibly TRBD1 (5 bases). CDR3 size: 14 residues. Germline lookup yields CDR1 LGHNA and CDR2 YSLEER. Between the trimmed V and J ends, which lost 1 base and 2 bases, there was a span of 9 bases.

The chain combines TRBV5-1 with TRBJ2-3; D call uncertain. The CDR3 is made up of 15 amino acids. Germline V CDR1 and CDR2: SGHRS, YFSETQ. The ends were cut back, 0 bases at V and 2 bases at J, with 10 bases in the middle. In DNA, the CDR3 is TGCGCCAGCAGCTTGGGAGCCGAAGCCACAGATACGCAGTATTTT. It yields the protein CASSLGAEATDTQYF.

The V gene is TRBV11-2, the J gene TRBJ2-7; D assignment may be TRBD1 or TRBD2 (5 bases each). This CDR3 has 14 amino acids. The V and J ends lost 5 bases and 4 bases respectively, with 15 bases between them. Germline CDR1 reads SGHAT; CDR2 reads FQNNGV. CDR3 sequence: CASSERDAGYEQYF. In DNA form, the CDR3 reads TGTGCCAGCAGCGAACGGGACGCCGGTTACGAGCAGTACTTC.

DNA for the CDR3: TGTGCCAGCAGCTTAGGAGGGGGCGTCAACGGGGAGCTGTTTTTT. Encoded protein: CASSLGGGVNGELFF. The gene calls are TRBV11-2 and TRBJ2-2; TRBD1 matches 7 bases. The CDR3 is made up of 15 amino acids. CDR1 SGHAT and CDR2 FQNNGV come from the germline V gene. V was pared by 1 base and J by 7 bases, with 6 bases of the junction left unmatched.

Here the CDR3 reads CASSASGTGGGNEQFF. The CDR3 bases are TGTGCCAGCAGTGCATCCGGGACAGGGGGCGGGAATGAGCAGTTCTTC. The rearrangement joins TRBV6-1 to TRBJ2-1; 12 positions match TRBD1. In germline, CDR1 is MNHNS, CDR2 SASEGT. With 4 bases clipped from V and 7 bases from J, the junction kept 8 bases outside the gene matches. The CDR3 spans 16 residues.

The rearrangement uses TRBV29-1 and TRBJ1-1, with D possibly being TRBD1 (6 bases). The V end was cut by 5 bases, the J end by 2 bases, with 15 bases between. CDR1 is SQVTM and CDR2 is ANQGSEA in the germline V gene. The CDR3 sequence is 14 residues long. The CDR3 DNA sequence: TGCAGCGTTTTCAGGGGACTAACTAACACTGAAGCTTTCTTT. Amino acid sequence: CSVFRGLTNTEAFF.

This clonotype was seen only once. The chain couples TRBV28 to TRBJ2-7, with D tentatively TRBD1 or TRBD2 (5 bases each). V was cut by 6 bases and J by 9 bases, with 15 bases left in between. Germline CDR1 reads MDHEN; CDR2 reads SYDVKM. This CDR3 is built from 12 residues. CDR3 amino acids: CASSLQGVGQYF. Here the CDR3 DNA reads TGTGCCAGCAGCCTTCAGGGAGTGGGGCAGTACTTC.

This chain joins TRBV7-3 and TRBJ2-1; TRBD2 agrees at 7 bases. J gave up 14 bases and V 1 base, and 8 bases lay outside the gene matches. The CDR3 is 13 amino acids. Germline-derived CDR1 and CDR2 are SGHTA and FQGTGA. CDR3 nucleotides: TGTGCCAGCAGCTTAAGCCCGCTAAGCGGGAAGTTCTTC. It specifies CASSLSPLSGKFF.

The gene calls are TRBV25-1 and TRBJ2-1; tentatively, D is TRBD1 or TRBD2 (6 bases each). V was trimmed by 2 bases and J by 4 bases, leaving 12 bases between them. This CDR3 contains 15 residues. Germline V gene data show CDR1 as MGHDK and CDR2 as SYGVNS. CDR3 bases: TGTGCCAGCAGTGAAGACGGGGGCAGTTACAATGAGCAGTTCTTC. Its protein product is CASSEDGGSYNEQFF. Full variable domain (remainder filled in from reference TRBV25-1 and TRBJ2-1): EADIYQTPRYLVIGTGKKITLECSQTMGHDKMYWYQQDPGMELHLIHYSYGVNSTEKGDLSSESTVSRIRTEHFPLTLESARPSHTSQYLCASSEDGGSYNEQFFGPGTRLTVL.